The next 5 T cell receptor beta chains were all read from a single sample in a study of Graves' ophthalmopathy and Graves' hyperthyroidism. The TCR beta CDR3 regions underwent amplification from RNA transcripts. First-round RT-PCR used HTBI primers; second-round multiplex PCR followed. TCRdb itself ran the multiplex PCR reads through MiXCR, one entry per CDR3 protein. The table has hundreds of thousands of distinct CDR3 sequences, about a fifth seen once; the top ten hold around 6.9%. Sequenced: peripheral blood. Source of these receptors: a woman aged 18-29 years with stable Graves' hyperthyroidism. Some clones in this sample may be carry-over from other donors' samples.

This chain uses TRBV30 with TRBJ2-5, with unresolved D. CDR1 is GTSNPN and CDR2 is SVGIG in the germline V gene (reference sequence). V lost 1 base to trimming and J lost 5 bases, with 14 bases between them. This CDR3 spans 14 amino acids. The CDR3 loop reads CAWSGIRVAETQYF. The CDR3 DNA reads as TGTGCCTGGAGTGGGATTCGAGTCGCGGAGACCCAGTACTTC. Looking up the rest from reference TRBV30 and TRBJ2-5 gives the full variable domain: SQTIHQWPATLVQPVGSPLSLECTVEGTSNPNLYWYRQAAGRGLQLLFYSVGIGQISSEVPQNLSASRPQDRQFILSSKKLLLSDSGFYLCAWSGIRVAETQYFGPGTRLLVL.

The genes are TRBV19 and TRBJ1-1; 7 bases match TRBD1. The length of the CDR3 is 12 residues. The germline V gene has CDR1 LNHDA and CDR2 SQIVND (reference sequence). V was pared by 3 bases and J by 8 bases, with 3 bases of the junction left unmatched. For the CDR3, the DNA is TGTGCCAGTAGTATGGGGACAGAGGAAGCTTTCTTT. It translates to CASSMGTEEAFF.

In this sample, this clonotype turned up a few times. CDR3 nucleotide sequence: TGTGCCAGCTCACCCTGGGGGGGGTACGAGCAGTACTTC. Residues: CASSPWGGYEQYF. The rearrangement links TRBV18 to TRBJ2-7; 7 positions match TRBD2. Per the germline V gene, CDR1 is KGHSH and CDR2 is LQKENI. This CDR3 has 13 residues. V shed 3 bases and J 4 bases; nucleotides not matched to a gene: 3. The whole variable domain, filled in from reference TRBV18 and TRBJ2-7, reads NAGVMQNPRHLVRRRGQEARLRCSPMKGHSHVYWYRQLPEEGLKFMVYLQKENIIDESGMPKERFSAEFPKEGPSILRIQQVVRGDSAAYFCASSPWGGYEQYFGPGTRLTVT.

The J gene is TRBJ2-2, the V gene TRBV6-2 or TRBV6-3; D possibly corresponds to TRBD2 (6 bases). The CDR3 has 15 residues. Trimming removed 6 bases from V and 4 bases from J, with 15 bases in between. The germline V gene has CDR1 MNHEY and CDR2 SVGEGT. CDR3 coding DNA: TGTGCCAGCAGCGACCCGGGACTCATCACCGGGGAGCTGTTTTTT. This codes for CASSDPGLITGELFF.

This rearrangement joins TRBV30 to TRBJ1-1; D remains unclear. CDR3 length: 12 residues. V lost 4 bases and J 8 bases, leaving 14 bases between the germline ends. Per the germline V gene, CDR1 is GTSNPN and CDR2 is SVGIG (reference sequence). DNA of the CDR3: TGTGCCTGGACGGCCTCGACCAGGGAAGCTTTCTTT. Its protein is CAWTASTREAFF. Complete variable domain (other parts from reference TRBV30 and TRBJ1-1): SQTIHQWPATLVQPVGSPLSLECTVEGTSNPNLYWYRQAAGRGLQLLFYSVGIGQISSEVPQNLSASRPQDRQFILSSKKLLLSDSGFYLCAWTASTREAFFGQGTRLTVV.